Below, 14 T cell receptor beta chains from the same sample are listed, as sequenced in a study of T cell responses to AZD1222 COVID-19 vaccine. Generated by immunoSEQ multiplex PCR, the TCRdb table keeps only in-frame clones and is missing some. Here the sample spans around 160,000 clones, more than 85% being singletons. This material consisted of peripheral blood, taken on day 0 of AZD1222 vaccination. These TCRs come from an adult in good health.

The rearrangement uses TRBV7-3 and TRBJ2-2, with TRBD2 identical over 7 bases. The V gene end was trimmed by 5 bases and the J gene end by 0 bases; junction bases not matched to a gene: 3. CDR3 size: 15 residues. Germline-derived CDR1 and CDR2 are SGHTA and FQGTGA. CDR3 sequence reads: CASSQGRANTGELFF. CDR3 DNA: TGTGCCAGCAGCCAAGGGAGGGCGAACACCGGGGAGCTGTTTTTT.

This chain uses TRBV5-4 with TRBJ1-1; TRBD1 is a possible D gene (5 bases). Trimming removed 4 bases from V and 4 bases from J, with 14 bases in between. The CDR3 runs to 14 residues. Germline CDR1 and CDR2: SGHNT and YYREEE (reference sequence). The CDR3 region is CASSRNRRATEAFF. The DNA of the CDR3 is TGTGCCAGCAGCCGAAACAGGCGAGCCACTGAAGCTTTCTTT.

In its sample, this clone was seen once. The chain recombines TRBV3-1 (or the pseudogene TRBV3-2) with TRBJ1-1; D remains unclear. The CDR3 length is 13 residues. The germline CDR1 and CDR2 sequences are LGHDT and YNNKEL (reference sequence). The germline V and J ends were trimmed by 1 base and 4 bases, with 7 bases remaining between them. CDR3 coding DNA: TGTGCCAGCAGCCAAGGGGAAGTCACTGAAGCTTTCTTT. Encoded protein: CASSQGEVTEAFF.

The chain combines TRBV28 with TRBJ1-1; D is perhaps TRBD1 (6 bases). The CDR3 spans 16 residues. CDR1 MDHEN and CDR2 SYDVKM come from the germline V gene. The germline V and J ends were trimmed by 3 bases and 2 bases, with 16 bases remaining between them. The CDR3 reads CASSLSSGVKNTEAFF. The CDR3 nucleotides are TGTGCCAGCAGTTTGAGCTCAGGGGTGAAAAACACTGAAGCTTTCTTT.

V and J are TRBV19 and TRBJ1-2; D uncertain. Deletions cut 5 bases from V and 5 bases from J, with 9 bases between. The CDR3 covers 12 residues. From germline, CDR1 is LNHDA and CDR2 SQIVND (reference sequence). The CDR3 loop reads CASSGERYGYTF. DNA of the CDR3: TGTGCCAGTAGTGGAGAGCGGTATGGCTACACCTTC.

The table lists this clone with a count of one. Written as DNA, the CDR3 is TGTGCCAGCAGCCCCTCCCGGGGGGGCTGGATGAATGAGCAGTTCTTC. It yields the protein CASSPSRGGWMNEQFF. The chain combines TRBV3-1 (or the pseudogene TRBV3-2) with TRBJ2-1, with TRBD2 matching 8 bases. With V trimmed by 4 bases and J by 7 bases, 12 bases remained unmatched. Looked up from germline, CDR1 is LGHDT and CDR2 is YNNKEL (reference sequence). The CDR3 has 16 residues.

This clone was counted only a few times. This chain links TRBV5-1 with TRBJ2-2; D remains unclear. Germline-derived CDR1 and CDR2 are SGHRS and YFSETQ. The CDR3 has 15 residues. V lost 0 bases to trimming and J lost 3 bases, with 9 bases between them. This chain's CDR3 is CASSLDNPDTGELFF. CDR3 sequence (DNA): TGCGCCAGCAGCTTGGACAACCCCGACACCGGGGAGCTGTTTTTT.

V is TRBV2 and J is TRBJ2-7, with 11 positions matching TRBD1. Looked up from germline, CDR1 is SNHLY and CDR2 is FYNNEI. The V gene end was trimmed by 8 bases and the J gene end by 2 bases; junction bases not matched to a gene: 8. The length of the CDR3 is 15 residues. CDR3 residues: CASRTGGSEPYEQYF. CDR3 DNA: TGTGCCAGCCGGACAGGGGGCTCGGAGCCCTACGAGCAGTACTTC.

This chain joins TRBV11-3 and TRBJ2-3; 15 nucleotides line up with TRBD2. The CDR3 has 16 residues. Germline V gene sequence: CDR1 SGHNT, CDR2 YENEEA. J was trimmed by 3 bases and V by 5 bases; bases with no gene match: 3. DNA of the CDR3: TGTGCCAGCAGCCCAGGACTAGCGGGAGGGACAGATACGCAGTATTTT. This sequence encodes CASSPGLAGGTDTQYF. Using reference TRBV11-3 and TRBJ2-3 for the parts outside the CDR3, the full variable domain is EAGVVQSPRYKIIEKKQPVAFWCNPISGHNTLYWYLQNLGQGPELLIRYENEEAVDDSQLPKDRFSAERLKGVDSTLKIQPAELGDSAVYLCASSPGLAGGTDTQYFGPGTRLTVL.

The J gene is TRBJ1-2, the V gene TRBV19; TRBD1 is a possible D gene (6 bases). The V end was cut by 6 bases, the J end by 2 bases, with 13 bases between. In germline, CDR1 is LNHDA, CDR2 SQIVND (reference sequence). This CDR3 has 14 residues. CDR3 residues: CASRPGGRNYGYTF. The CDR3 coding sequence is TGTGCCAGTAGGCCCGGGGGGCGCAACTATGGCTACACCTTC.

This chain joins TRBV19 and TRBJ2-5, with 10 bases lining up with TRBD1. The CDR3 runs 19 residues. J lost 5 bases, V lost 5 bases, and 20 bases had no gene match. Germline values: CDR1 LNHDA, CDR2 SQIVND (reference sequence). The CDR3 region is CASSPGGGQGTSLGETQYF. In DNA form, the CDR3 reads TGTGCCAGTAGTCCCGGTGGGGGACAGGGGACCTCCTTAGGGGAGACCCAGTACTTC.

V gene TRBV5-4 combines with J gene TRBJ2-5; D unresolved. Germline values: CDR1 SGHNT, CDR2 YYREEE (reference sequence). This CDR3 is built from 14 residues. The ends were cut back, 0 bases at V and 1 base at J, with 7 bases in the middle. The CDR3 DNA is TGTGCCAGCAGCTTGGACAGCACCCAAGAGACCCAGTACTTC. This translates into CASSLDSTQETQYF.

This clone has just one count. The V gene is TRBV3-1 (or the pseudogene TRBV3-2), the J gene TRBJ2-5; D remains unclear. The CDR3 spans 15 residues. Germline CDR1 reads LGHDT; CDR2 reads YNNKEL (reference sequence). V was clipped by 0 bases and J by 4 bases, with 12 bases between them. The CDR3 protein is CASSQERISGETQYF. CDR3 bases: TGTGCCAGCAGCCAAGAACGGATATCCGGAGAGACCCAGTACTTC.

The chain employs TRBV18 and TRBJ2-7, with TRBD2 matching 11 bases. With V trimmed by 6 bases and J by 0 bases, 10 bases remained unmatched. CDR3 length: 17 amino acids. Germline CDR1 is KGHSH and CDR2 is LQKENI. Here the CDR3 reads CASSATSGAHSSYEQYF. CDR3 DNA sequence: TGTGCCAGCTCCGCGACTAGCGGGGCCCATAGCTCCTACGAGCAGTACTTC.